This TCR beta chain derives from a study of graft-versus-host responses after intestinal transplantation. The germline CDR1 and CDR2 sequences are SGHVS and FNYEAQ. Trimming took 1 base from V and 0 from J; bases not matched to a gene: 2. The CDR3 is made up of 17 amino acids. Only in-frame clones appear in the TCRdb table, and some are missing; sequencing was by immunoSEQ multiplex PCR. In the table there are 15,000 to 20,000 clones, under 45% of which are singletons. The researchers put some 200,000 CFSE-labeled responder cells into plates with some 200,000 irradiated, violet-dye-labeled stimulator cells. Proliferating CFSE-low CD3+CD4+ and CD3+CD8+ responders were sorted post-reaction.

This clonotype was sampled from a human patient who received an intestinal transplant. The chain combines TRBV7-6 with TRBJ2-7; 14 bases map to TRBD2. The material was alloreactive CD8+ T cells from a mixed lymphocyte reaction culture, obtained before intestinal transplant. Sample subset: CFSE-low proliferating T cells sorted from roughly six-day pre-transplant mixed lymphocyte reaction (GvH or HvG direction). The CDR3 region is CASSLGGLAGGSYEQYF. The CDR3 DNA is TGTGCCAGCAGCTTAGGCGGACTAGCGGGAGGCTCCTACGAGCAGTACTTC.